This T cell receptor beta chain was captured by sequencing in a study of glioma-infiltrating T cells. Study-wide findings and caveats: Tissue-blood divergence was below expectation in non-neoplastic patients, above in gliomas. Shared blood CDR3 signature motifs marked patients with low tissue-blood divergence.

Using RNA template, CDR3s of TCR alpha and beta were amplified with iRepertoire arm-PCR. TCRdb itself ran the multiplex PCR reads through MiXCR, one entry per CDR3 protein. The data show around 350,000 distinct CDR3 sequences, with about two fifths seen just once and around 12% held by the top ten. Unmatched junction bases numbered 5, after V lost 5 bases and J lost 3 bases. The CDR3 covers 15 residues. Germline V gene lookup returns CDR1 MNHEY and CDR2 SMNVEV (reference sequence). This clonotype was observed at least ten times. The antigen is undetermined. J is TRBJ2-1 and V is TRBV27; 9 nucleotides agree with TRBD2. What was sequenced was glioma tissue, nonneoplastic brain tissue, or PBMCs (not recorded which). This receptor was obtained from a human donor with low-grade glioma or glioblastoma, undergoing nonglioma brain surgery, or in good health (not recorded which). In nucleotides, the CDR3 is TGTGCCAGCAGTACCGATAGCGGGAGCTACAATGAGCAGTTCTTC. Translating it yields CASSTDSGSYNEQFF.